Listed below are T cell receptor beta chains from one sample, sequenced in a study of blood T cell dynamics during melanoma immunotherapy. Measured with immunoSEQ multiplex PCR; TCRdb has only the in-frame clones, and not every one. Of more than 15,000 clones listed, roughly nine tenths were seen once; the top ten hold about 6.8%. Specimen: blood, collected from a patient treated with checkpoint blockade. The receptors were gathered from a human donor with melanoma. Both conserved end residues are part of each CDR3. A D gene is named only where the DNA matches it firmly. The size field is filled for only some rows; it gives once, few, many or a size class.

DNA	CDR3	size	J	V	D
TGCAGCGTTGAAGACTTTGCGGGAGCGTACAATGAGCAGTTCTTC	CSVEDFAGAYNEQFF	-	TRBJ2-1	TRBV29-1	TRBD2
TGTGCCAGCAGTCCGAGATACAATGAGCAGTTCTTC	CASSPRYNEQFF	-	TRBJ2-1	TRBV28	-
TGTGCCAGCACCCATACAGGGGGCAACACAAGGGCAGATACGCAGTATTTT	CASTHTGGNTRADTQYF	-	TRBJ2-3	TRBV13	TRBD1
TGTGCCTGGAAACGACTAGCCTACGAGCAGTACTTC	CAWKRLAYEQYF	-	TRBJ2-7	TRBV30	-
TGTGCCAGCATAGGCGGGACAGGGGGCGCTGAAGCTTTCTTT	CASIGGTGGAEAFF	few	TRBJ1-1	TRBV28	TRBD1
TGTGCCAGCAGCTTAGTGCAGACAGTGGTCGGCGAGACCCAGTACTTC	CASSLVQTVVGETQYF	-	TRBJ2-5	TRBV11-1	-
TGTGCCATCAGTGCCGACCGGGGCAGAATGAATGAAAAACTGTTTTTT	CAISADRGRMNEKLFF	once	TRBJ1-4	TRBV10-3	-
TGTGCCATCAGTGACCCGGACAGGGGCGGGATGGGAGCTTTCTTT	CAISDPDRGGMGAFF	-	TRBJ1-1	TRBV10-3	TRBD1
TGTGCCAGTAGTCCCCAGGGGGGGAGAAACACTGAAGCTTTCTTT	CASSPQGGRNTEAFF	-	TRBJ1-1	TRBV19	TRBD1
TGTGCCAGCAGTTATGGAGGCACTGAAGCTTTCTTT	CASSYGGTEAFF	-	TRBJ1-1	TRBV6-5	-
TGTGCCAGCAGCAAAGCGCGACTAGCGGGAGAGGAGACCCAGTACTTC	CASSKARLAGEETQYF	-	TRBJ2-5	TRBV21-1	-
TGTGCCAGCAGCCAAGGCCCGGGACAGGGGCTCTACGAGCAGTACTTC	CASSQGPGQGLYEQYF	-	TRBJ2-7	TRBV14	TRBD1
TGTGCCAGCACCCCAAGGGGCAGCATCTATGGCTACACCTTC	CASTPRGSIYGYTF	-	TRBJ1-2	TRBV28	-
TGTGCCAGCAGCATCCGGGACAACCAAGAGACCCAGTACTTC	CASSIRDNQETQYF	-	TRBJ2-5	TRBV21-1	-
TGTGCCAGCAGCTTGGATGGGACAGGGAACTATGGCTACACCTTC	CASSLDGTGNYGYTF	few	TRBJ1-2	TRBV5-4	TRBD1
TGTGCCAGCAGTTTGGAGACCTCCTACGAGCAGTACTTC	CASSLETSYEQYF	-	TRBJ2-7	TRBV28	-
TGTGCCAGCAGTCTTTCGACACAGGGATCCCCCTACGAGCAGTACTTC	CASSLSTQGSPYEQYF	-	TRBJ2-7	TRBV7-6	-
TGTGCCAGCAGTTCAGGGCTTTCACCCCTCCACTTT	CASSSGLSPLHF	-	TRBJ1-6	TRBV27	-
TGTGCCAGCAGCTTAGTGGGGGGCAGCTCCTACGAGCAGTACTTC	CASSLVGGSSYEQYF	-	TRBJ2-7	TRBV11-2	-
TGTGCCAGCAGTACCCGGGACTTGACCCTTCCTAACTATGGCTACACCTTC	CASSTRDLTLPNYGYTF	-	TRBJ1-2	TRBV28	-
TGCGCCAGCAGAGCCATGCGGGAGATGCATGAGCAGTTCTTC	CASRAMREMHEQFF	-	TRBJ2-1	TRBV5-1	TRBD2
TGTGCCAGCAGCCATACACTAGCGGGTACAGATACGCAGTATTTT	CASSHTLAGTDTQYF	once	TRBJ2-3	TRBV5-4	TRBD2
TGTGCCAGCAGCTTGTGGTTGGCAGACTATGGCTACACCTTC	CASSLWLADYGYTF	few	TRBJ1-2	TRBV5-4	-